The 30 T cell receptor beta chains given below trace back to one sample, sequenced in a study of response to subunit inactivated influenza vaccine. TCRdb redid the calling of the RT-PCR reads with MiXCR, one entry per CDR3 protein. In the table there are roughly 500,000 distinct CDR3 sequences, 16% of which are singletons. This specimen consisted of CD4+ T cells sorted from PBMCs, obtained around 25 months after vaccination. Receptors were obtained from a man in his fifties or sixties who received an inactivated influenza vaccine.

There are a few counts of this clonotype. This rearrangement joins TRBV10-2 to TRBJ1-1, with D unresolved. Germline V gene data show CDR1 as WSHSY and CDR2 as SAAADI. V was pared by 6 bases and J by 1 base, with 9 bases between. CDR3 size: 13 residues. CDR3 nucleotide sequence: TGCGCCAGCAGCCGGGCAGGGAACACTGAAGCTTTCTTT. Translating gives CASSRAGNTEAFF.

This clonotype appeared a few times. The CDR3 coding sequence is TGTGCCAGCAGCTTAGTGTGGGGGGCGCGAGGAGAGCAGTACTTC. It yields the protein CASSLVWGARGEQYF. The chain combines TRBV7-2 with TRBJ2-7; TRBD1 or TRBD2 may be the D gene (6 bases each). There are 15 residues in the CDR3. Deletions cut 1 base from V and 7 bases from J, with 17 bases between. CDR1 is SGHTA and CDR2 is FQGNSA in the germline V gene.

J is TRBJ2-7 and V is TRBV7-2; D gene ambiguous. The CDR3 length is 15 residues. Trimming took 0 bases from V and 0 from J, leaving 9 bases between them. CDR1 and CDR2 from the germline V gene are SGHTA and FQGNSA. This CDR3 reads CASSLAVYSSYEQYF. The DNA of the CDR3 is TGTGCCAGCAGCTTAGCGGTGTACAGCTCCTACGAGCAGTACTTC.

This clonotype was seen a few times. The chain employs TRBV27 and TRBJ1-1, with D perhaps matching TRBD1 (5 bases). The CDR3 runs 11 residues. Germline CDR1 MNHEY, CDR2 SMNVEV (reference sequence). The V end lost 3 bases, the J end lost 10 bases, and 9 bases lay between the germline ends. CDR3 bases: TGTGCCAGCAGTTTCCCAGGGAGAGCTTTCTTT. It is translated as CASSFPGRAFF.

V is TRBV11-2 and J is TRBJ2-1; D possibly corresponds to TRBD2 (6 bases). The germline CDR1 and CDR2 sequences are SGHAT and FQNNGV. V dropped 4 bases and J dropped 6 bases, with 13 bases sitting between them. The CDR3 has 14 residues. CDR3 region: CASSYPSTSNEQFF. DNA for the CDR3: TGTGCCAGCAGCTACCCCTCGACTAGCAATGAGCAGTTCTTC.

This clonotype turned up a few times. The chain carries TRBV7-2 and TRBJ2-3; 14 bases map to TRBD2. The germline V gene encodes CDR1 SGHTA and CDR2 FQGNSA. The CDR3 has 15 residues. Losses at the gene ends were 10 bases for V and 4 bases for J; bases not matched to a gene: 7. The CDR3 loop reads CATGLAGGGADTQYF. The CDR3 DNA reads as TGTGCCACCGGACTAGCGGGGGGTGGTGCAGATACGCAGTATTTT.

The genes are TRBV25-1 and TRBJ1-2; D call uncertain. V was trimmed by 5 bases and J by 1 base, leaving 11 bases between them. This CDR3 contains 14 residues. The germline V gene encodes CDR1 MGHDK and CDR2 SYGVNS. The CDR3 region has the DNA TGTGCCAGCAGTCCTAGACGGTATAACTATGGCTACACCTTC. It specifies CASSPRRYNYGYTF.

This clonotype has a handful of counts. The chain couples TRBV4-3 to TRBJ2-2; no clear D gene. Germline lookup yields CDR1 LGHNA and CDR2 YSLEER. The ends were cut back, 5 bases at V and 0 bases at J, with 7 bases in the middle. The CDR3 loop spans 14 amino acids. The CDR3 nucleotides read TGCGCCAGCAGCGTCCAATCGAACACCGGGGAGCTGTTTTTT. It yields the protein CASSVQSNTGELFF.

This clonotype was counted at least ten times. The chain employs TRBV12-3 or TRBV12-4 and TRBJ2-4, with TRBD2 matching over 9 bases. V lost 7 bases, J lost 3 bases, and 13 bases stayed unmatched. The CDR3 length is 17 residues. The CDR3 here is CASKISGTSLVKNIQYF. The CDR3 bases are TGTGCCAGCAAAATCAGCGGGACTAGCTTAGTCAAAAACATTCAGTACTTC.

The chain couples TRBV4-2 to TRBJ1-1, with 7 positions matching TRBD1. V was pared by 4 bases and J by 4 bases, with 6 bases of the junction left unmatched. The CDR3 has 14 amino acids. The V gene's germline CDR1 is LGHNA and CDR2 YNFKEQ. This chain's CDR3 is CASSPPGTVTEAFF. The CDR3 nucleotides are TGTGCCAGCAGCCCTCCTGGGACAGTCACTGAAGCTTTCTTT.

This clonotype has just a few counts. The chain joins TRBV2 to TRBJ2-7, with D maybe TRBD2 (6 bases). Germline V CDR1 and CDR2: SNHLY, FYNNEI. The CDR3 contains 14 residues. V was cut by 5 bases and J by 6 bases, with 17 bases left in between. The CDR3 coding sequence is TGTGCCAGCAGTCCGCGGTCGGTCGGGGGCGAGCAGTACTTC. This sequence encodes CASSPRSVGGEQYF.

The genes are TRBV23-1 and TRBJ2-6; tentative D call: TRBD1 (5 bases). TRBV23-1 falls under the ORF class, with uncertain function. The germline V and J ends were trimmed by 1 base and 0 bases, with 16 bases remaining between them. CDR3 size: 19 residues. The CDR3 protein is CASSQLRFQGHSGANVLTF. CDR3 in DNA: TGCGCCAGCAGTCAATTGAGGTTCCAGGGCCACTCTGGGGCCAACGTCCTGACTTTC.

As DNA, the CDR3 is TGTGCCAGCAGTTTCGGCAGTGCTGGGCCCAATGAGCAGTTCTTC. Its translation is CASSFGSAGPNEQFF. This sequence joins TRBV28 and TRBJ2-1; no reliable D call. The germline V gene has CDR1 MDHEN and CDR2 SYDVKM. The CDR3 contains 15 residues. The germline V and J ends were trimmed by 3 bases and 6 bases, with 15 bases remaining between them.

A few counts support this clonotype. CDR3 loop: CSAKAALSDTF. In DNA, the CDR3 is TGCAGTGCCAAGGCCGCCCTGTCTGACACCTTC. V is TRBV20-1 and J is TRBJ1-2; D not certain. Trimming cost V 6 bases and J 12 bases, with 17 bases left between them. Germline-derived CDR1 and CDR2 are DFQATT and SNEGSKA (reference sequence). The CDR3 is 11 amino acids.

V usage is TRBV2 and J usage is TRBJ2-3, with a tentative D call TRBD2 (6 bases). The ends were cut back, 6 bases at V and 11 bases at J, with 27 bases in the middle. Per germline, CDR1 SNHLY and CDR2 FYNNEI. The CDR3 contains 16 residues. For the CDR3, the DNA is TGTGCCAGCAGAACCGGGGACTCAACTCTTTCCTCCCGGCAGTATTTT. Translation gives CASRTGDSTLSSRQYF.

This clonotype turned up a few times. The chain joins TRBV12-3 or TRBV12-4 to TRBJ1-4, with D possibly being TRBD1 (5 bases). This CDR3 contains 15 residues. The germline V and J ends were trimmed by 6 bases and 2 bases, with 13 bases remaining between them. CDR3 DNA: TGTGCCAGCAGCAGGGATGGACTGACTAATGAAAAACTGTTTTTT. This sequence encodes CASSRDGLTNEKLFF.

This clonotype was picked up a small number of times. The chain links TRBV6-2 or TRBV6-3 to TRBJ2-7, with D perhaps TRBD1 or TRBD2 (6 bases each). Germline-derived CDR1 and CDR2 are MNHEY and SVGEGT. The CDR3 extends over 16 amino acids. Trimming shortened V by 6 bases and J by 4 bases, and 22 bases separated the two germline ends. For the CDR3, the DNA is TGTGCCAGCAGGACGTTACGGGGGCGAAAATCGTACGAGCAGTACTTC. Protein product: CASRTLRGRKSYEQYF.

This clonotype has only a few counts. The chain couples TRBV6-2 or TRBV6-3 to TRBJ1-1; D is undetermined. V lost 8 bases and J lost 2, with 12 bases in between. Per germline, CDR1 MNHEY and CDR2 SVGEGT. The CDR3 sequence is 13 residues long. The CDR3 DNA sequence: TGTGCCAGCGGTAGGAGACCTAACACTGAAGCTTTCTTT. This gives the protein CASGRRPNTEAFF.

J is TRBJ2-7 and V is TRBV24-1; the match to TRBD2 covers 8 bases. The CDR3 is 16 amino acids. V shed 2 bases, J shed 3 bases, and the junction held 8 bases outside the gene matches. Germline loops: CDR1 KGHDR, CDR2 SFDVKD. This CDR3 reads CATSDSRGAVHYEQYF. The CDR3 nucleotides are TGTGCCACCAGTGATTCGCGGGGGGCGGTTCACTACGAGCAGTACTTC.

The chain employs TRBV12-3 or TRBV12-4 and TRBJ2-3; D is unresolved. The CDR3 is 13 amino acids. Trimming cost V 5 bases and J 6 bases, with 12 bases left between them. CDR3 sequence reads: CASSKTFIDTQYF. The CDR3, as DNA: TGTGCCAGCAGTAAGACTTTCATCGATACGCAGTATTTT.

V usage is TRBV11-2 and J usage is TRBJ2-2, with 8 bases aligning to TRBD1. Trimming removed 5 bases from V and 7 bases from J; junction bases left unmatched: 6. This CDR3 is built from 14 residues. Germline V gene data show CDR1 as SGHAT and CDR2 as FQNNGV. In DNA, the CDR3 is TGTGCCAGCAGCCCTCAGGGGGCTGGCGGGGAGCTGTTTTTT. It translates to CASSPQGAGGELFF.

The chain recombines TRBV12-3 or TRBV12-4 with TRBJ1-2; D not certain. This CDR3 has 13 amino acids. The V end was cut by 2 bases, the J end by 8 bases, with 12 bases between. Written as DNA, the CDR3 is TGTGCCAGCAGTTTATCCGGGCCGAGGGGCTACACCTTC. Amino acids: CASSLSGPRGYTF.

CDR3 region: CSVSGGAGEQFF. Here the CDR3 DNA reads TGCAGCGTAAGCGGGGGGGCTGGGGAGCAGTTCTTC. The chain recombines TRBV29-1 with TRBJ2-1; 10 bases are a match to TRBD2. From germline, CDR1 is SQVTM and CDR2 ANQGSEA. Trimming removed 6 bases from V and 10 bases from J; junction bases left unmatched: 6. This CDR3 has 12 amino acids.

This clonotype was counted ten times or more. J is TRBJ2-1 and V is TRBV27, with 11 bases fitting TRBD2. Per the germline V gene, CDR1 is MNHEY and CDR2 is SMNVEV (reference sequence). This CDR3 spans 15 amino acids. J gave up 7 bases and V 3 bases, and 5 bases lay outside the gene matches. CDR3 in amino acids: CASSFGSGRGNEQFF. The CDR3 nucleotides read TGTGCCAGCAGTTTCGGTAGCGGGAGGGGTAATGAGCAGTTCTTC.

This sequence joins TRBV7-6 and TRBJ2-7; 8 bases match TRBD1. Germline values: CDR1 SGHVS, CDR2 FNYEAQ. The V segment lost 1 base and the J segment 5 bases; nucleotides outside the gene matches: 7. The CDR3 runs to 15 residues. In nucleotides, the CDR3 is TGTGCCAGCAGCTTAGGGACAGGGTACTACCACGAGCAGTACTTC. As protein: CASSLGTGYYHEQYF.

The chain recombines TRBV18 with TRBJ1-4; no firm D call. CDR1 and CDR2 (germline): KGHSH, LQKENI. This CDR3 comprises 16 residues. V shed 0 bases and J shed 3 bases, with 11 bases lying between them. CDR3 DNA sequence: TGTGCCAGCTCACCACCGGGCCGTGGACCTAATGAAAAACTGTTTTTT. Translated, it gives CASSPPGRGPNEKLFF.

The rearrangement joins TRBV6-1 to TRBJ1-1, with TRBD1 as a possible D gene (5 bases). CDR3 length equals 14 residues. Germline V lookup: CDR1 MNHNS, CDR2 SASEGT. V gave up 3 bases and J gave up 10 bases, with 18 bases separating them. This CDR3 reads CASSDTHSGRGAFF. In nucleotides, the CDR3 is TGTGCCAGCAGTGATACCCATTCAGGGCGGGGAGCTTTCTTT.

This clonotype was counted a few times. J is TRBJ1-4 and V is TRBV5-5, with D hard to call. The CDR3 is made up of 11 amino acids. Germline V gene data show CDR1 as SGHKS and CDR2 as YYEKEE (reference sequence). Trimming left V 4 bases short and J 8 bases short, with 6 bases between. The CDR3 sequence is CASSGEEKLFF. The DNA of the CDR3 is TGTGCCAGCAGCGGCGAGGAAAAACTGTTTTTT.

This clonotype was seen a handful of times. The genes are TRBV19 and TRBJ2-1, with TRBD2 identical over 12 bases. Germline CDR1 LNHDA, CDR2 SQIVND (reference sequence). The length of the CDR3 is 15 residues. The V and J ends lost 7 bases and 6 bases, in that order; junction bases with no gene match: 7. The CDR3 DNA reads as TGTGCCAGTACTAGGACTAGCGGGGCCGTCAATGAGCAGTTCTTC. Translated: CASTRTSGAVNEQFF. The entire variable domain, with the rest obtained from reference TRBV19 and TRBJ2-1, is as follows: DGGITQSPKYLFRKEGQNVTLSCEQNLNHDAMYWYRQDPGQGLRLIYYSQIVNDFQKGDIAEGYSVSREKKESFPLTVTSAQKNPTAFYLCASTRTSGAVNEQFFGPGTRLTVL.

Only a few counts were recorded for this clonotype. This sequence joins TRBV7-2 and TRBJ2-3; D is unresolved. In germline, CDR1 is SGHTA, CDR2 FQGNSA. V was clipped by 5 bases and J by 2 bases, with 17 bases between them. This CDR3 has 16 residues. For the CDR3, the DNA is TGTGCCAGCAGCCCGAGAGGTAGCAGATTCACAGATACGCAGTATTTT. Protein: CASSPRGSRFTDTQYF.